These T cell receptor beta chains were read from a single sample in a study of long-term antiretroviral therapy in people with HIV. Sequenced by immunoSEQ multiplex PCR; TCRdb stores in-frame clones only, minus some. The table has roughly 34,000 clones, roughly 77% seen once. This material consisted of unsorted PBMCs, taken 1.9 years after starting antiretroviral therapy. The receptors shown here come from a man younger than 35 with HIV. The CDR3 runs from the conserved cysteine through the conserved F or W. A D gene is named only where the DNA matches it firmly. Clone sizes are given selectively: once, few, many, or a class where the clone is expanded.

TRBV2,.,TRBJ1-2,.,TGTGCCAGCAGTGAGTCGGGGTCAGGCTATGGCTACACCTTC,CASSESGSGYGYTF
TRBV28,.,TRBJ1-6,TRBD1,TGTGCCGCCTGGGGGACAGGGCTTGTGTCACCCCTCCACTTT,CAAWGTGLVSPLHF
TRBV5-1,once,TRBJ2-5,TRBD2,TGCGCCACCTCAGCAGGACGCGGGGGGTTCCAAGAGACCCAGTACTTC,CATSAGRGGFQETQYF
TRBV6-1,few,TRBJ1-1,TRBD1,TGTGCCAGCAGCTCCGAGACAGGGTGGTCTGAAGCTTTCTTT,CASSSETGWSEAFF
TRBV7-3,.,TRBJ1-2,.,TGTGCCAGTGCATGGGGGGGCGACAACTATGGCTACACCTTC,CASAWGGDNYGYTF
TRBV28,.,TRBJ1-5,.,TGTGCCAGCAGTTCCAGGGGAGGAGGCCTGCAGCCCCAGCATTTT,CASSSRGGGLQPQHF
TRBV6-1,.,TRBJ2-5,TRBD2,TGTGCCAGCAGTGGGTCGGAGCGGGGAGGAGAGACCCAGTACTTC,CASSGSERGGETQYF
TRBV28,few,TRBJ1-6,TRBD1,TGTGCCAGCAGGACCGGGACAGGAGATAATTCACCCCTCCACTTT,CASRTGTGDNSPLHF
TRBV28,.,TRBJ2-6,TRBD1,TGTGCCACCGGGACAGGGAGCTCTGGGGCCAACGTCCTGACTTTC,CATGTGSSGANVLTF
TRBV5-1,.,TRBJ1-1,TRBD1,TGCGCCAGCAGCTTGGGTCAGGGGGCGCGCACTGAAGCTTTCTTT,CASSLGQGARTEAFF
TRBV6-5,.,TRBJ1-3,.,TGTGCCAGCAGTTCAACGTTCGCATCTGGAAACACCATATATTTT,CASSSTFASGNTIYF
TRBV11-2,.,TRBJ1-1,.,TGTGCCAGCAGCTCCGACAGGAACACTGAAGCTTTCTTT,CASSSDRNTEAFF
TRBV11-3,.,TRBJ1-1,.,TGTGCCAGCAGCCTCCACCGGGAGGCAACTGAAGCTTTCTTT,CASSLHREATEAFF
TRBV19,.,TRBJ1-1,.,TGTGCCAGTAGTACCCGACAGCACACTGAAGCTTTCTTT,CASSTRQHTEAFF
TRBV19,.,TRBJ1-2,.,TGTGCTGGATCCTCAGGGGTTAACTATGGCTACACCTTC,CAGSSGVNYGYTF
TRBV7-3,few,TRBJ1-6,.,TGTGCCAGCAGCCTAGCACAAAATTCACCCCTCCACTTT,CASSLAQNSPLHF
TRBV28,.,TRBJ1-2,.,TGTGCCTCGTGGGCAGACTATGGCTACACCTTC,CASWADYGYTF
TRBV7-9,.,TRBJ2-2,.,TGTGCCAGCAGCTTGGGTGGTCTCGGGGAGCTGTTTTTT,CASSLGGLGELFF
TRBV29-1,.,TRBJ1-1,TRBD1,TGCAGCGTCGTACGGGACAGCGAAGCTTTCTTT,CSVVRDSEAFF
TRBV10-1,.,TRBJ1-1,TRBD1,TGCGCCAGCAGTGAGGGCCAGGGGGGTCGAGCTTTCTTT,CASSEGQGGRAFF
TRBV2,.,TRBJ2-5,.,TGTGCCAGCAGACCCAGACAAGAAGAGACCCAGTACTTC,CASRPRQEETQYF
TRBV27,few,TRBJ2-7,.,TGTGCCAGCAGGGCACACAGAGGATCCTACGAGCAGTACTTC,CASRAHRGSYEQYF
TRBV5-6,.,TRBJ1-5,.,TGTGCCAGCAGCTTGCGGCCCAATGTAAATCAGCCCCAGCATTTT,CASSLRPNVNQPQHF
TRBV30,.,TRBJ1-1,.,TGTGCCTGGAACCCACCATGGAAGAACACTGAAGCTTTCTTT,CAWNPPWKNTEAFF
TRBV5-5,.,TRBJ2-6,.,TGTGCCAGCCAAGGGTACCCTGGGGCCAACGTCCTGACTTTC,CASQGYPGANVLTF
TRBV7-9,.,TRBJ2-1,TRBD2,TGTGCCAGCAGCAGACTAGCGGGGGGGTTCTATGAGCAGTTCTTC,CASSRLAGGFYEQFF
TRBV7-9,.,TRBJ2-5,TRBD2,TGTGCCAGCAGCCAGGGACTAGCGGGGGGGCCCGAGACCCAGTACTTC,CASSQGLAGGPETQYF
TRBV5-1,.,TRBJ1-6,TRBD1,TGCGCCAGCAGCTTACGGGACAGGGCGAATTCACCCCTCCACTTT,CASSLRDRANSPLHF
TRBV2,.,TRBJ2-5,TRBD2,TGTGCCAGCAGTAAGCCGGGCGGGGGTAGGGAGACCCAGTACTTC,CASSKPGGGRETQYF
TRBV4-1,.,TRBJ2-2,.,TGCGCCAGCCGCTCTGAACAGGGCAGCACCGGGGAGCTGTTTTTT,CASRSEQGSTGELFF
TRBV10-3,.,TRBJ1-6,.,TGTGCCATCACCCCCTCCCCTAATTCACCCCTCCACTTT,CAITPSPNSPLHF
TRBV6-5,.,TRBJ1-1,.,TGTGCCAGCAGTGGACGAAGATCTGAAGCTTTCTTT,CASSGRRSEAFF
TRBV19,.,TRBJ2-7,.,TGTGCCAGTAGTCATCGACAGCCAAAGCCCTACGAGCAGTACTTC,CASSHRQPKPYEQYF
TRBV27,.,TRBJ1-5,.,TGTGCCAGCAGTTTGCATAGGTCGAGCAATCAGCCCCAGCATTTT,CASSLHRSSNQPQHF
TRBV4-1,few,TRBJ1-2,.,TGCGCCAGCAGCCAACGGGGCGGACAAAGATATGGCTACACCTTC,CASSQRGGQRYGYTF
TRBV7-8,.,TRBJ2-3,.,TGTGCCAGCCCCGACGAGGTCACAGATACGCAGTATTTT,CASPDEVTDTQYF
TRBV2,.,TRBJ1-3,TRBD1,TGTGCCAGCACCCCGGGACAGACTGGAAACACCATATATTTT,CASTPGQTGNTIYF
TRBV7-2,.,TRBJ2-1,.,TGTGCCAGCAGCTTGGGCAGGTTGGACAATGAGCAGTTCTTC,CASSLGRLDNEQFF
TRBV27,.,TRBJ1-4,.,TGTGCCAGCAGTTTTGACAGTGAAAAACTGTTTTTT,CASSFDSEKLFF
TRBV2,.,TRBJ2-5,.,TGTGCCAGCAGTCAGCAGGGAGAGGGTGAGACCCAGTACTTC,CASSQQGEGETQYF
TRBV30,.,TRBJ2-7,TRBD1,TGTGCCTGGACAGCACGGGACAGGGGTTTCTACGAGCAGTACTTC,CAWTARDRGFYEQYF
TRBV10-3,.,TRBJ2-5,TRBD2,TGTGCCATCAGCCAGCGGGGGAGCCAAGAGACCCAGTACTTC,CAISQRGSQETQYF
TRBV5-8,.,TRBJ2-1,.,TGTGCCAGCAGCTTGATTAGTATTTACAATGAGCAGTTCTTC,CASSLISIYNEQFF
TRBV7-8,.,TRBJ1-2,.,TGTGCCAGCAGCTTATCCGACGAGGACTATGGCTACACCTTC,CASSLSDEDYGYTF
TRBV15,.,TRBJ1-6,.,TGTGCCAGTCAACTGGGACAACATAATTCACCCCTCCACTTT,CASQLGQHNSPLHF
TRBV27,.,TRBJ2-1,TRBD1,TGTGCCAGCAGTTCAAGCTCGACAGGGGAGTATGAGCAGTTCTTC,CASSSSSTGEYEQFF
TRBV13,.,TRBJ1-1,.,TGTGCCAGCAGCTTTGGCAGCTCCAACACTGAAGCTTTCTTT,CASSFGSSNTEAFF
TRBV19,.,TRBJ2-2,TRBD1,TGTGCCAGTAGTATTACAGGGGTCGGGGAGCTGTTTTTT,CASSITGVGELFF
TRBV5-1,.,TRBJ2-1,.,TGCGCCAGCAGCTTGGTAGGCTGGGGGGCCTACAATGAGCAGTTCTTC,CASSLVGWGAYNEQFF
TRBV29-1,.,TRBJ2-2,.,TGCAGCGTTGAAGACCTTTCTTCGAACACCGGGGAGCTGTTTTTT,CSVEDLSSNTGELFF